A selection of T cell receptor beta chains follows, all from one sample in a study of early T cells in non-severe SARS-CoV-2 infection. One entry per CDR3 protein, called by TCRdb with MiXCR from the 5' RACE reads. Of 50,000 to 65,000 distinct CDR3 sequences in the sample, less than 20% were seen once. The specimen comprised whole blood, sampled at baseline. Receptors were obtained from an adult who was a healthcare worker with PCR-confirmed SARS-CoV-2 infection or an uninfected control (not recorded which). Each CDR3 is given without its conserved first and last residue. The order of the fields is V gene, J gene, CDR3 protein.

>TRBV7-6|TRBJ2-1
ASSPSPGQTYNEQF
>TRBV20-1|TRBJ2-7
SARGGSLSYEQY
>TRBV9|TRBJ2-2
ASSVAVAGGKSGELF
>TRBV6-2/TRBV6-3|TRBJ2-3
ASSAGDREGADTQY
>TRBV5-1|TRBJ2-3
ASSLWLVTDTQY
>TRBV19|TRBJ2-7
ASRCGGDHEQY
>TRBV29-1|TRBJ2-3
SDLLGDTQY
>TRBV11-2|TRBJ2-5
ASSLVGLAGETQY
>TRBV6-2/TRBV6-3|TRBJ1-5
ASSYPTGRKGNQPQH
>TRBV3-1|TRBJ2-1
ASSRGASYNEQF
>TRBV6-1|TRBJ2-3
ASSPTSGGAGTDTQY
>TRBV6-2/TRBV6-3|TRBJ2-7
ASRSTVIYREQY
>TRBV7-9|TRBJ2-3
ASSLGRDRVADTQY
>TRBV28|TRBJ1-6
ASSVSRGGGTNSPLH
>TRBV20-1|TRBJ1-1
SATSGRSMNTEAF
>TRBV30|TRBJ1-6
ACTQGSSYNSPLH
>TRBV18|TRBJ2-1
ASSWDGTGNYNEQF
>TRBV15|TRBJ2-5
ATSLREQETQY
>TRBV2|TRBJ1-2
ASTPLGADYGYT
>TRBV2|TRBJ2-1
ASGGLAGDSEQF
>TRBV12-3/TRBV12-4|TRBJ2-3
ASSRPVSSTDTQY